This T cell receptor (beta chain) derives from a study of blood T cell repertoires in COVID-19. At the level of the study: Sample material is recorded as cDNA or gDNA derived from T cells, B-cell-depleted T cells, or PBMCs.

This table comes from immunoSEQ multiplex PCR, and its TCRdb copy is limited to in-frame clones, with some not included. Counted here are some 700,000 clones, approximately 90% occurring once; the ten biggest clones make up roughly 0.25%. CDR3 length equals 14 residues. Trimming pared 9 bases from V and 0 bases from J, leaving 12 bases between. CDR1 and CDR2 from the germline V gene are MNHNY and SVGAGI (reference sequence). This TCR derives from a woman in her late teens or twenties with acute or convalescent COVID-19. This rearrangement joins TRBV6-6 to TRBJ1-3, with D possibly TRBD1 on 6 matching bases. Sequenced input: peripheral blood. CDR3 sequence reads: CASRQDLSGNTIYF. CDR3 in DNA: TGTGCCAGTCGACAGGATCTCTCTGGAAACACCATATATTTT.